The 31 T cell receptor beta chains presented below share a single source sample, sequenced in a study of CD8 T cells in ankylosing spondylitis. TCRdb re-derived calls from the 5' RACE reads in MiXCR, one entry per CDR3 protein. The sample lists hundreds of thousands of distinct CDR3 sequences, approximately 8.4% occurring once. Sequencing used blood, either unsorted or a sorted T cell fraction (not recorded which). These receptor sequences come from a female donor with ankylosing spondylitis or in good health (not recorded which).

This clonotype was found many times. This chain uses TRBV7-2 with TRBJ2-2; D is possibly TRBD1 or TRBD2 (5 bases each). The CDR3 is made up of 15 amino acids. V lost 5 bases and J lost 5, with 15 bases in between. Germline CDR1 SGHTA, CDR2 FQGNSA. CDR3 nucleotides: TGTGCCAGCAGCGCCGCCTCGGGGCGTACCGGGGAGCTGTTTTTT. Its translation is CASSAASGRTGELFF.

In its sample, this clonotype was seen many times. The rearrangement joins TRBV20-1 to TRBJ1-5; D unresolved. This CDR3 is built from 16 residues. The germline gives CDR1 DFQATT, CDR2 SNEGSKA (reference sequence). V was shortened by 5 bases and J by 4 bases, with 21 bases between the two germline ends. CDR3 protein: CSASRGGAEVNQPQHF. The CDR3, as DNA: TGCAGTGCTTCCCGAGGAGGAGCGGAGGTTAATCAGCCCCAGCATTTT.

This clonotype has a handful of counts. V usage is TRBV19 and J usage is TRBJ2-3, with D unresolved. In germline, CDR1 is LNHDA, CDR2 SQIVND (reference sequence). This CDR3 has 14 residues. V was pared by 7 bases and J by 3 bases, with 14 bases between. The CDR3 sequence is CASTDQRRTDTQYF. The CDR3 DNA is TGTGCCAGTACCGATCAGAGAAGAACAGATACGCAGTATTTT.

Comment on this clonotype: A much larger clone differs by one base, so this may be a read error. The chain carries TRBV7-9 and TRBJ2-1; D is perhaps TRBD2 (6 bases). V lost 5 bases and J 15 bases, leaving 14 bases between the germline ends. Germline assignment: CDR1 SEHNR and CDR2 FQNEAQ (reference sequence). The CDR3 sequence is 11 residues long. CDR3 coding DNA: TGTGCCAGCAGCCTCGGACTACTACGGTTCTTC. Protein: CASSLGLLRFF.

This clonotype was seen at least ten times. V and J are TRBV5-5 and TRBJ1-5, with 7 bases matching TRBD1. Germline loops: CDR1 SGHKS, CDR2 YYEKEE (reference sequence). The CDR3 is 16 residues long. After removal of 3 bases from V and 3 bases from J, the junction contained 9 bases not matched to a gene. CDR3 DNA sequence: TGTGCCAGCAGCTCCTCGGCAGGGGGGTACAATCAGCCCCAGCATTTT. This sequence encodes CASSSSAGGYNQPQHF.

The chain couples TRBV7-9 to TRBJ2-5; D possibly corresponds to TRBD1 (6 bases). The V and J ends lost 6 bases and 2 bases respectively, with 16 bases between them. The CDR3 length is 15 residues. Germline loops: CDR1 SEHNR, CDR2 FQNEAQ (reference sequence). The CDR3 DNA reads TGTGCCAGCAGTTTCGGACAGACGATGCAAGAGACCCAGTACTTC. Its protein is CASSFGQTMQETQYF.

This clonotype was seen ten or more times. This chain connects TRBV29-1 to TRBJ2-5; tentatively, D is TRBD2 (6 bases). Germline loops: CDR1 SQVTM, CDR2 ANQGSEA. The V end lost 7 bases, the J end lost 6 bases, and 18 bases lay between the germline ends. CDR3 length: 13 amino acids. CDR3 nucleotides: TGCAGCGCTGATAGTAGCGGCACCAAGACCCAGTACTTC. It specifies CSADSSGTKTQYF.

This clonotype was seen repeatedly, ten times or more. The rearrangement joins TRBV7-8 to TRBJ1-1, with D uncertain. The CDR3 length is 14 residues. Germline CDR1 and CDR2: SGHVS and FQNEAQ. V was clipped by 2 bases and J by 4 bases, with 11 bases between them. CDR3 sequence reads: CASSLRAGFTEAFF. CDR3 bases: TGTGCCAGCAGCTTACGGGCGGGCTTCACTGAAGCTTTCTTT.

This clonotype was counted ten times or more. The gene calls are TRBV20-1 and TRBJ2-3; the match to TRBD1 covers 10 bases. CDR1 and CDR2 from the germline V gene are DFQATT and SNEGSKA (reference sequence). CDR3 size: 15 residues. The V gene end was trimmed by 6 bases and the J gene end by 3 bases; junction bases not matched to a gene: 9. For the CDR3, the DNA is TGCAGTGCCCTCCCGGGACAGGGGTGGACAGATACGCAGTATTTT. It is translated as CSALPGQGWTDTQYF.

Comment on this clonotype: At one end, the junction sequence differs from germline, possibly due to a read error. The chain combines TRBV7-7 with TRBJ2-2, with 8 positions matching TRBD2. The CDR3 runs 13 residues. CDR1 SSHAT and CDR2 FNYEAQ come from the germline V gene (reference sequence). The CDR3: CASSGGSLGELFF. As DNA, the CDR3 is TGTGCTAGCAGCGGGGGTTCACTCGGGGAGCTGTTTTTT.

This clonotype was observed many times. The V call is TRBV19, the J call TRBJ1-2, with D tentatively TRBD1 (5 bases). Germline CDR1 is LNHDA and CDR2 is SQIVND (reference sequence). V lost 3 bases and J 8 bases, leaving 19 bases between the germline ends. The length of the CDR3 is 15 residues. The CDR3 is CASSMGRGKGTGYTF. The CDR3 nucleotides are TGTGCCAGTAGTATGGGGCGAGGAAAGGGTACGGGCTACACCTTC.

This clonotype was detected ten times or more. The V and J genes are TRBV4-2 and TRBJ2-7; TRBD2 aligns across 8 bases. Germline CDR1 is LGHNA and CDR2 is YNFKEQ. V lost 5 bases, J lost 4 bases, and 22 bases stayed unmatched. The length of the CDR3 is 19 residues. The CDR3 region is CASSKSGPGLGANVYEQYF. The CDR3 DNA follows: TGTGCCAGCAGCAAGTCGGGACCGGGACTAGGGGCTAATGTATACGAGCAGTACTTC.

This clonotype was seen repeatedly, ten times or more. The J gene is TRBJ2-1, the V gene TRBV29-1, with D unclear. V was pared by 1 base and J by 0 bases, with 7 bases between. The CDR3 covers 14 residues. The germline V gene has CDR1 SQVTM and CDR2 ANQGSEA. The CDR3 region is CSVEAVRSYNEQFF. The CDR3 bases are TGCAGCGTTGAAGCAGTTCGCTCCTACAATGAGCAGTTCTTC.

The chain couples TRBV7-9 to TRBJ2-3; no clear D gene. V lost 11 bases to trimming and J lost 2 bases, with 17 bases between them. Germline-derived CDR1 and CDR2 are SEHNR and FQNEAQ (reference sequence). CDR3 length equals 14 residues. The CDR3 is CAGINSGFTDTQYF. The CDR3 bases are TGTGCCGGCATCAACTCGGGCTTCACAGATACGCAGTATTTT.

This clonotype was seen at least ten times. The chain carries TRBV2 and TRBJ1-2; D is unclear. Per the germline V gene, CDR1 is SNHLY and CDR2 is FYNNEI. The CDR3 consists of 13 residues. V was clipped by 7 bases and J by 6 bases, with 15 bases between them. CDR3 region: CASIKGDVDGYTF. Written as DNA, the CDR3 is TGTGCCAGCATAAAGGGCGACGTCGATGGCTACACCTTC.

This clonotype has a count of ten or more. The chain links TRBV29-1 to TRBJ2-7; D may correspond to TRBD1 or TRBD2 (5 bases each). This CDR3 is built from 13 residues. V lost 6 bases to trimming and J lost 4 bases, with 16 bases between them. CDR1 and CDR2 from the germline V gene are SQVTM and ANQGSEA. The CDR3: CSVGSQGGYEQYF. Written as DNA, the CDR3 is TGCAGCGTGGGGAGTCAGGGCGGGTACGAGCAGTACTTC.

In its sample, this clonotype was seen many times. The rearrangement uses TRBV20-1 and TRBJ2-1; 7 positions match TRBD2. V gave up 5 bases and J gave up 8 bases; unmatched junction bases: 9. This CDR3 region has 13 residues. CDR1 is DFQATT, CDR2 SNEGSKA, per germline (reference sequence). The chain's CDR3 is CSAGKAGWDEQFF. CDR3 sequence (DNA): TGCAGTGCTGGCAAAGCGGGGTGGGATGAGCAGTTCTTC.

This clonotype was counted ten times or more. The chain is built from TRBV6-2 or TRBV6-3 and TRBJ2-7; TRBD2 is a possible D gene (5 bases). The CDR3 extends over 16 amino acids. From germline, CDR1 is MNHEY and CDR2 SVGEGT. The germline V and J ends were trimmed by 5 bases and 3 bases, with 20 bases remaining between them. CDR3 bases: TGTGCCAGCAGTCAACAGACCCTTCGGACTCACTACGAGCAGTACTTC. Encoded protein: CASSQQTLRTHYEQYF.

The sample holds many counts of this clonotype. The CDR3 loop reads CAIRFQGGPGNTIYF. Here the CDR3 DNA reads TGTGCCATCAGATTCCAAGGGGGCCCGGGAAACACCATATATTTT. V usage is TRBV10-3 and J usage is TRBJ1-3; TRBD1 matches 7 bases. The germline gives CDR1 ENHRY, CDR2 SYGVKD. The CDR3 contains 15 residues. Trimming cost V 6 bases and J 4 bases; bases outside gene matches: 9.

This clonotype was counted at least ten times. The V gene is TRBV28, the J gene TRBJ1-1; the match to TRBD1 covers 11 bases. CDR3 length: 15 residues. CDR1 is MDHEN and CDR2 is SYDVKM in the germline V gene. Trimming at V came to 4 bases and at J to 8 bases, leaving 9 bases not matched to a gene. CDR3 region: CASSSPGQGGFEAFF. The DNA of the CDR3 is TGTGCCAGCAGTTCACCGGGACAGGGGGGCTTCGAAGCTTTCTTT.

This clonotype was observed many times. This chain uses TRBV20-1 with TRBJ2-1; the D gene could be TRBD1 or TRBD2 (6 bases each). The CDR3 runs 14 residues. V was clipped by 1 base and J by 9 bases, with 16 bases between them. Germline V gives CDR1 DFQATT, CDR2 SNEGSKA (reference sequence). CDR3 protein: CSARGRRGRGEQFF. Written as DNA, the CDR3 is TGCAGTGCTAGAGGACGTCGGGGGCGTGGTGAGCAGTTCTTC.

At least ten counts were recorded for this clonotype. This rearrangement joins TRBV5-5 to TRBJ2-7; D is possibly TRBD1 (6 bases). This CDR3 contains 14 residues. Trimming cost V 0 bases and J 6 bases, with 13 bases left between them. Germline lookup yields CDR1 SGHKS and CDR2 YYEKEE (reference sequence). As DNA, the CDR3 is TGTGCCAGCAGCTTGGACCGGGACATTATCGAGCAGTACTTC. Its translation is CASSLDRDIIEQYF.

The table lists this clonotype with many counts. The V call is TRBV9, the J call TRBJ2-5; no reliable D call. Per the germline V gene, CDR1 is SGDLS and CDR2 is YYNGEE. The CDR3 sequence is 15 residues long. V was clipped by 4 bases and J by 1 base, with 14 bases between them. The CDR3 DNA is TGTGCCAGCAGCCCTGCAATCGACGGCCAAGAGACCCAGTACTTC. Its protein product is CASSPAIDGQETQYF. Complete variable domain (other parts from reference TRBV9 and TRBJ2-5): DSGVTQTPKHLITATGQRVTLRCSPRSGDLSVYWYQQSLDQGLQFLIQYYNGEERAKGNILERFSAQQFPDLHSELNLSSLELGDSALYFCASSPAIDGQETQYFGPGTRLLVL.

The table lists this clonotype with many counts. The chain combines TRBV5-1 with TRBJ2-1, with 13 nucleotides matching TRBD2. This CDR3 region has 15 residues. Germline values: CDR1 SGHRS, CDR2 YFSETQ. With 0 bases clipped from V and 10 bases from J, the junction kept 4 bases outside the gene matches. The chain's CDR3 is CASSLEGLAGNEQFF. CDR3 sequence (DNA): TGCGCCAGCAGCTTGGAGGGACTAGCGGGAAACGAGCAGTTCTTC.

This clonotype was counted many times. The rearrangement joins TRBV2 to TRBJ2-1, with D perhaps TRBD1 (5 bases). The CDR3 runs 16 residues. V was clipped by 6 bases and J by 0 bases, with 15 bases between them. Germline CDR1 and CDR2: SNHLY and FYNNEI. CDR3 sequence reads: CASSGLRQSSYNEQFF. The CDR3 DNA reads TGTGCCAGCAGCGGCCTTAGACAGAGCTCCTACAATGAGCAGTTCTTC.

This clonotype was seen at least ten times. The rearrangement uses TRBV7-2 and TRBJ1-1; tentatively, D is TRBD1 (5 bases). Trimming took off 5 bases at V and 5 bases at J, with 15 bases between the two ends. The CDR3 runs to 14 residues. CDR1 and CDR2 (germline): SGHTA, FQGNSA. The CDR3 DNA is TGTGCCAGCAGCGCCGTCGGGGGAGAAACTGAAGCTTTCTTT. Translated: CASSAVGGETEAFF.

This clonotype was seen repeatedly, ten times or more. V and J are TRBV6-1 and TRBJ2-4, with D perhaps TRBD2 (5 bases). The CDR3 has 14 residues. Germline lookup yields CDR1 MNHNS and CDR2 SASEGT. The V end lost 8 bases, the J end lost 7 bases, and 18 bases lay between the germline ends. This CDR3 reads CASRGVGVSNIQYF. In DNA form, the CDR3 reads TGTGCCAGCCGGGGTGTGGGAGTGAGTAACATTCAGTACTTC.

The chain uses TRBV20-1 and TRBJ2-7; 14 nucleotides agree with TRBD2. This CDR3 has 17 amino acids. The germline CDR1 and CDR2 sequences are DFQATT and SNEGSKA (reference sequence). With V trimmed by 6 bases and J by 3 bases, 13 bases remained unmatched. The chain's CDR3 is CSATFAGLAGDGYEQYF. CDR3 sequence (DNA): TGCAGTGCCACGTTTGCGGGACTAGCGGGAGACGGCTACGAGCAGTACTTC.

The gene calls are TRBV4-2 and TRBJ1-4; D not resolved. Germline values: CDR1 LGHNA, CDR2 YNFKEQ. The CDR3 totals 15 residues. V lost 1 base and J 8 bases, leaving 14 bases between the germline ends. DNA of the CDR3: TGTGCCAGCAGCCAAGTTGATGGACTGGTGGAAAAACTGTTTTTT. This gives the protein CASSQVDGLVEKLFF.

This clonotype was seen repeatedly, ten times or more. The chain has TRBV30 and TRBJ1-5, with D perhaps matching TRBD1 (5 bases). V was trimmed by 1 base and J by 5 bases, leaving 9 bases between them. The germline V gene encodes CDR1 GTSNPN and CDR2 SVGIG (reference sequence). The length of the CDR3 is 13 residues. The DNA of the CDR3 is TGTGCCTGGAGTGCAGGGAGCCATCAGCCCCAGCATTTT. Translating it yields CAWSAGSHQPQHF.

This clonotype has ten or more counts. The chain uses TRBV3-1 and TRBJ1-5, with 7 bases that match TRBD1. Germline CDR1 and CDR2: LGHDT and YNNKEL (reference sequence). The V and J ends lost 4 bases and 2 bases, in that order; junction bases with no gene match: 5. The CDR3 loop spans 15 amino acids. The CDR3 DNA reads TGTGCCAGCAGCCGAGGGGGCGGTGGCAATCAGCCCCAGCATTTT. As protein: CASSRGGGGNQPQHF.